Shown below are 10 T cell receptor beta chains from a single sample sequenced in a study of shared clonotypes between healthy human individuals. The assay was immunoSEQ multiplex PCR, and TCRdb's table has in-frame clones only and misses some. The sample has about 380,000 clones; 90% to 97% are singletons. Sequenced: memory CD8+ T cells sorted from blood. The subset here: CD45RO+ cells pooled with CCR7-negative TemRA cells. Source of these receptors: a young man in good health.

The rearrangement joins TRBV29-1 to TRBJ2-7; D is perhaps TRBD1 (5 bases). The germline CDR1 and CDR2 sequences are SQVTM and ANQGSEA. Trimming removed 1 base at V and 0 bases at J, with 7 bases between. This CDR3 spans 13 amino acids. CDR3 in amino acids: CSVEGTNSYEQYF. DNA of the CDR3: TGCAGCGTTGAAGGGACAAACTCCTACGAGCAGTACTTC.

The J gene is TRBJ1-2, the V gene TRBV19; 10 bases align to TRBD1. CDR1 and CDR2 (germline): LNHDA, SQIVND (reference sequence). Germline trimming cut 6 bases from V and 0 bases from J; bases unmatched to any gene: 10. CDR3 length: 17 residues. DNA for the CDR3: TGTGCCAGTAGCGGAGGGACAGGGGTGAAGACTAACTATGGCTACACCTTC. Translating gives CASSGGTGVKTNYGYTF.

The V gene is TRBV7-6, the J gene TRBJ2-3, with unresolved D. Per germline, CDR1 SGHVS and CDR2 FNYEAQ. Between the trimmed V and J ends, which lost 5 bases and 8 bases, there was a span of 11 bases. The CDR3 is 12 amino acids. In DNA form, the CDR3 reads TGTGCCAGCAGCGGGGATCGTGGTACGCAGTATTTT. Its protein product is CASSGDRGTQYF.

The chain has TRBV11-3 and TRBJ2-3; D might be TRBD2 (5 bases). Germline V gene data show CDR1 as SGHNT and CDR2 as YENEEA. The germline V and J ends were trimmed by 0 bases and 1 base, with 5 bases remaining between them. The CDR3 is 14 residues long. Written as DNA, the CDR3 is TGTGCCAGCAGCTTAGAGCGGGGCACAGATACGCAGTATTTT. It codes for CASSLERGTDTQYF.

This clone was detected a few times. J is TRBJ2-5 and V is TRBV4-1; no firm D call. The CDR3 contains 13 residues. CDR1 and CDR2 (germline): MGHRA, YSYEKL. The ends were cut back, 1 base at V and 1 base at J, with 4 bases in the middle. In DNA form, the CDR3 reads TGCGCCAGCAGCCAAGTCCTCCAAGAGACCCAGTACTTC. This translates into CASSQVLQETQYF.

The genes are TRBV10-3 and TRBJ1-5, with D perhaps matching TRBD1 (5 bases). Per the germline V gene, CDR1 is ENHRY and CDR2 is SYGVKD. The CDR3 runs to 16 residues. V lost 0 bases and J lost 3, with 12 bases in between. DNA of the CDR3: TGTGCCATCAGTGAGTCGAGGGGACGGGTCAATCAGCCCCAGCATTTT. This codes for CAISESRGRVNQPQHF.

J is TRBJ2-7 and V is TRBV5-1; D not resolved. Per germline, CDR1 SGHRS and CDR2 YFSETQ. The CDR3 consists of 14 residues. V shed 7 bases and J shed 5 bases, with 19 bases lying between them. For the CDR3, the DNA is TGCGCCAGCCTGCCGGAGCACATACACGACGAGCAGTACTTC. Translation: CASLPEHIHDEQYF.

In the case of this clone: The sample has other DNA sequences that encode this CDR3 too. This chain uses TRBV7-6 with TRBJ2-2, with TRBD2 as a possible D gene (6 bases). The CDR3 is made up of 15 amino acids. The germline CDR1 and CDR2 sequences are SGHVS and FNYEAQ. V dropped 0 bases and J dropped 5 bases, with 10 bases sitting between them. In DNA, the CDR3 is TGTGCCAGCAGCTTAGCGGGAGGTCGGACCGGGGAGCTGTTTTTT. Its protein is CASSLAGGRTGELFF.

The J gene is TRBJ2-1, the V gene TRBV7-2, with D unclear. CDR3 length equals 12 residues. From germline, CDR1 is SGHTA and CDR2 FQGNSA. V was clipped by 5 bases and J by 4 bases, with 6 bases between them. The CDR3 DNA sequence: TGTGCCAGCAGCCTGCTATACAATGAGCAGTTCTTC. This gives the protein CASSLLYNEQFF.

The chain uses TRBV7-3 and TRBJ2-7; D is undetermined. The V gene's germline CDR1 is SGHTA and CDR2 FQGTGA. The CDR3 totals 13 residues. The DNA of the CDR3 is TGTGCTTCCCTGGGGTCAGGAGTCACCGAGCAGTACTTC. It encodes CASLGSGVTEQYF.